This TCR beta chain was captured in a study of shared clonotypes between healthy human individuals. V shed 1 base and J shed 5 bases, with 12 bases lying between them. CDR3 length: 15 amino acids. Germline CDR1 is SGHTA and CDR2 is FQGTGA. Broader study findings: A small donor pool kept down the genetic and exposure-history diversity that was represented. Estimated richness values were generally larger in naive subsets than in memory subsets.

Each cell subset's genomic DNA was divided evenly among several immunoSEQ plates. Profiling relied on immunoSEQ multiplex PCR, and the TCRdb table lists in-frame clones only, not all of them. The repertoire holds under 2.5 million clones, with around 90% as singletons. Partitioning of CD4+ cells yielded a CD45RA+ naive subset and a CD45RA-negative memory subset. Comments on this clone: Its specificity is not known.

J is TRBJ2-1 and V is TRBV7-3; no firm D call. The sequenced sample was naive CD4+ T cells from PBMCs. Subset in this sample: CD45RA+ positively selected. The TCR was taken from a man between 18 and 35 years old in good health. Some clones in this sample may be carry-over from other donors' samples. CDR3 in DNA: TGTGCCAGCAGCTTAATCCCCCCTAGACACAATGAGCAGTTCTTC. This encodes CASSLIPPRHNEQFF.